This TCR beta chain was recovered during a study of blood T cell repertoires in COVID-19. Study summary: PBMCs, B-cell-depleted T cells, or T cells were the source of the cDNA or gDNA that made up the material.

Trimming took 6 bases from V and 9 from J; bases not matched to a gene: 14. The CDR3 is made up of 15 amino acids. Germline CDR1 and CDR2: ENHRY and SYGVKD. Original processing notes: Reference gene primer amplification gave estimated nucleated cell counts. Here immunoSEQ multiplex PCR was the method, and the copy in TCRdb shows in-frame clones only, minus some. The V and J calls and the clone size are those of that table, but D and trimming were determined from the DNA. The sample includes about 40,000 clones, approximately 80% seen only once; the top ten take about 2.5%. The clonotype was recovered from a woman between 55 and 75 years old with acute or convalescent COVID-19. The chain recombines TRBV10-3 with TRBJ2-5, with TRBD2 matching 9 bases. Sequenced material: peripheral blood. CDR3 sequence: CAIRSSSGGPPAQYF. Here the CDR3 DNA reads TGTGCCATCAGGTCGTCCAGCGGGGGGCCGCCGGCCCAGTACTTC.